A single sample gave rise to the 11 T cell receptor beta chains below, sequenced in a study of blood T cells in healthy people across ages. Sample-barcoded 5' priming and a J-beta primer mix drove a second PCR of about 7 to 11 cycles. TCRdb re-derived calls from the 5' RACE reads in MiXCR, one entry per CDR3 protein. This sample yields roughly 500,000 distinct CDR3 sequences, of which 25% to 30% are seen a single time; about a fifth belongs to the top ten. Sequencing used blood. The receptors were sampled from a woman aged 70-85 years in good health.

This clonotype has just a few counts. This chain connects TRBV12-3 or TRBV12-4 to TRBJ1-2; D perhaps matches TRBD1 (6 bases). The CDR3 runs to 11 residues. The germline V and J ends were trimmed by 10 bases and 6 bases, with 12 bases remaining between them. The CDR3 loop reads CANQGRNGYTF. CDR3 sequence (DNA): TGTGCCAACCAGGGGAGGAATGGCTACACCTTC.

This clonotype showed up many times. The V gene is TRBV20-1, the J gene TRBJ2-4; D is ambiguous. Between the trimmed V and J ends, which lost 0 bases and 0 bases, there was a span of 6 bases. The CDR3 contains 14 residues. From germline, CDR1 is DFQATT and CDR2 SNEGSKA (reference sequence). The CDR3 loop is CSAREGEAKNIQYF. The CDR3 nucleotides are TGCAGTGCTAGAGAAGGAGAAGCCAAAAACATTCAGTACTTC.

The chain recombines TRBV9 with TRBJ2-5; TRBD2 is a possible D gene (7 bases). Trimming took 0 bases from V and 5 from J, leaving 17 bases between them. Germline CDR1 reads SGDLS; CDR2 reads YYNGEE. CDR3 length: 16 residues. The CDR3 loop is CASSVGGGALLETQYF. CDR3 nucleotide sequence: TGTGCCAGCAGCGTAGGAGGGGGGGCCCTACTGGAGACCCAGTACTTC.

This chain uses TRBV4-3 with TRBJ2-3; 9 bases match TRBD1. The CDR3 totals 16 residues. Per the germline V gene, CDR1 is LGHNA and CDR2 is YSLEER. Trimming at V came to 3 bases and at J to 0 bases, leaving 4 bases not matched to a gene. In DNA, the CDR3 is TGCGCCAGCAGCCAGACAGGGGGGGCTAGCACAGATACGCAGTATTTT. Amino acids: CASSQTGGASTDTQYF.

At least ten counts were recorded for this clonotype. The genes are TRBV29-1 and TRBJ2-4, with D perhaps TRBD2 (5 bases). V was cut by 4 bases and J by 8 bases, with 15 bases left in between. The CDR3 spans 13 residues. Germline V lookup: CDR1 SQVTM, CDR2 ANQGSEA. This CDR3 is CSVGLNLRDIQYF. In DNA, the CDR3 is TGCAGCGTTGGGCTTAATTTGAGGGACATTCAGTACTTC.

The rearrangement uses TRBV6-2 or TRBV6-3 and TRBJ2-1, with 10 bases identical to TRBD2. Germline-derived CDR1 and CDR2 are MNHEY and SVGEGT. The CDR3 runs to 15 residues. V lost 8 bases and J lost 7; bases outside the gene matches: 11. CDR3 in DNA: TGTGCCAGCGAGGCTAGCGGGGGACGGGGGAATGAGCAGTTCTTC. Protein sequence: CASEASGGRGNEQFF.

This clonotype came up a few times. The chain is built from TRBV6-5 and TRBJ1-6; the D is unclear. Deletions cut 2 bases from V and 8 bases from J, with 16 bases between. The CDR3 loop spans 16 amino acids. The germline gives CDR1 MNHEY, CDR2 SVGAGI. The CDR3 nucleotides are TGTGCCAGCAGTTACGAGGCAGACCTCCCATATTCACCCCTCCACTTT. Amino acids: CASSYEADLPYSPLHF.

The J gene is TRBJ1-2, the V gene TRBV12-3 or TRBV12-4; a weak D match, TRBD1 (5 bases). V lost 6 bases, J lost 4 bases, and 12 bases lay in between. The CDR3 has 13 residues. CDR3 amino acids: CASSRVDTYGYTF. Here the CDR3 DNA reads TGTGCCAGCAGCCGTGTGGACACCTATGGCTACACCTTC.

The V call is TRBV6-5, the J call TRBJ1-4; D possibly corresponds to TRBD1 (6 bases). From germline, CDR1 is MNHEY and CDR2 SVGAGI. The CDR3 spans 14 residues. Trimming stripped 7 bases from V and 6 bases from J, with 15 bases between. CDR3 bases: TGTGCCAGCACCAACGGACAGAGGGATGAAAAACTGTTTTTT. Protein: CASTNGQRDEKLFF.

In its sample, this clonotype was seen a few times. The chain recombines TRBV5-1 with TRBJ1-4; a possible D gene is TRBD1 (6 bases). The CDR3 sequence is 15 residues long. CDR1 and CDR2 from the germline V gene are SGHRS and YFSETQ. Trimming removed 0 bases from V and 4 bases from J, with 10 bases in between. Here the CDR3 DNA reads TGCGCCAGCAGCTTGGACAGGGCCTATAATGAAAAACTGTTTTTT. Protein product: CASSLDRAYNEKLFF.

The chain carries TRBV5-1 and TRBJ1-1, with 8 bases aligning to TRBD1. With V trimmed by 3 bases and J by 6 bases, 4 bases remained unmatched. This CDR3 comprises 13 residues. Germline V gene sequence: CDR1 SGHRS, CDR2 YFSETQ. The CDR3 bases are TGCGCCAGCAGCTCCGGACAGGGCCCTGAAGCTTTCTTT. It is translated as CASSSGQGPEAFF.